This T cell receptor (beta chain) was found in a study of control samples from healthy donors and cancer patients. Measured with immunoSEQ multiplex PCR; TCRdb has only the in-frame clones, and not every one. The table lists fewer than 110,000 clones, approximately 90% of them singletons. The CDR3 covers 14 residues. Trimming took 1 base from V and 6 from J, leaving 13 bases between them. In germline, CDR1 is LGHNA, CDR2 YSLEER. The TCR sequence derives from a man aged 30-40 years in good health. V and J are TRBV4-3 and TRBJ2-7; no clear D gene. Sequencing was carried out using blood. In DNA form, the CDR3 reads TGCGCCAGCAGCCAAGGTAGTCAGGCGGCCGAGCAGTACTTC. Its protein is CASSQGSQAAEQYF.